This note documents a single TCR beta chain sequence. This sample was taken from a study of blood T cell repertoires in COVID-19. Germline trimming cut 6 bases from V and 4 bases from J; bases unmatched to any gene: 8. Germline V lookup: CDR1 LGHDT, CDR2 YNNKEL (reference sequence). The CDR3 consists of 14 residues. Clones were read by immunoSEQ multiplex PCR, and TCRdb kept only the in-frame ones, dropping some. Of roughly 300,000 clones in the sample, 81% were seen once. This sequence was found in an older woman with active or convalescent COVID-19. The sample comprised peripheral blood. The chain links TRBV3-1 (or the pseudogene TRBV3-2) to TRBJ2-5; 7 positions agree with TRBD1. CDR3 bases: TGTGCCAGCAGTCGGAATCCAGGGGGAGAGACCCAGTACTTC. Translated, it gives CASSRNPGGETQYF.